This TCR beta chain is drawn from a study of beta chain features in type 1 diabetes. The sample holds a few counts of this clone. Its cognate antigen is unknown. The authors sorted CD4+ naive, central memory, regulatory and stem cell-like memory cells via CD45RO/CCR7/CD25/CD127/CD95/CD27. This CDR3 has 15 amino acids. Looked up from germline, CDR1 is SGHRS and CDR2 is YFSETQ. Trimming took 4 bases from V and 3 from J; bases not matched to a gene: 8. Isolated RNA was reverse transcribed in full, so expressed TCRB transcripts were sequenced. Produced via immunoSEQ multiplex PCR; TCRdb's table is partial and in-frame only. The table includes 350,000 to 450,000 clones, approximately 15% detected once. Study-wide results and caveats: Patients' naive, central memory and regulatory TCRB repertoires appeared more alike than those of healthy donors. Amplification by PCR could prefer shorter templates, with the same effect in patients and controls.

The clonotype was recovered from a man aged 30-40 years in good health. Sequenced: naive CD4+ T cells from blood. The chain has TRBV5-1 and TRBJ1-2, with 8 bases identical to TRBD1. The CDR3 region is CASSRRQGLYYGYTF. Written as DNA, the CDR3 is TGCGCCAGCAGCCGGCGACAGGGGCTATACTATGGCTACACCTTC.